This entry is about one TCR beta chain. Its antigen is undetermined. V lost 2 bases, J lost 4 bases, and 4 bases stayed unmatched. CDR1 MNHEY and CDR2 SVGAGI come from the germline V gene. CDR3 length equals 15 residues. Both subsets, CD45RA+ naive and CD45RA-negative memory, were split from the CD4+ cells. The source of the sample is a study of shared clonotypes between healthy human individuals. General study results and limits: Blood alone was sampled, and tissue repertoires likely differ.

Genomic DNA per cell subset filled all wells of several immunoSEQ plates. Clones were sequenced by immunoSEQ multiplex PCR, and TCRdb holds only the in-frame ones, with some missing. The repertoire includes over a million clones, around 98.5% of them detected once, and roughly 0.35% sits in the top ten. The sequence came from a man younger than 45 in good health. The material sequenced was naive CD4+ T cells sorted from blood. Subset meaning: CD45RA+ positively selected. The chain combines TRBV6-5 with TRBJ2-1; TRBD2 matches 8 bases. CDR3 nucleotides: TGTGCCAGCAGTTACATGGGACTAGGGTACAATGAGCAGTTCTTC. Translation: CASSYMGLGYNEQFF.